The 28 T cell receptor beta chains given below trace back to one sample, sequenced in a study of blood T cell repertoires in COVID-19. Data came from immunoSEQ multiplex PCR; TCRdb stores just in-frame clones and leaves some out. There are approximately 100,000 clones in the sample; about four fifths occur only once, and approximately 24% lies in the top ten. Input material: peripheral blood. These receptors originate from a man in his 70s with acute or convalescent COVID-19.

The genes are TRBV7-8 and TRBJ1-2; the match to TRBD1 covers 8 bases. V shed 5 bases and J 7 bases; nucleotides not matched to a gene: 15. This CDR3 comprises 16 residues. Germline V gene data show CDR1 as SGHVS and CDR2 as FQNEAQ. The CDR3: CASSRTDAQTGVGYTF. The CDR3 bases are TGTGCCAGCAGCCGGACGGACGCACAGACAGGGGTTGGCTACACCTTC.

The gene calls are TRBV11-2 and TRBJ2-5; 12 bases are shared with TRBD2. The CDR3 loop spans 16 amino acids. After removal of 0 bases from V and 5 bases from J, the junction contained 4 bases not matched to a gene. Germline assignment: CDR1 SGHAT and CDR2 FQNNGV. The CDR3 bases are TGTGCCAGCAGCTTAGATCGACTAGCGGGAGTGGAGACCCAGTACTTC. Translated, it gives CASSLDRLAGVETQYF.

This clone was seen only a few times. The genes are TRBV19 and TRBJ2-1; 10 nucleotides line up with TRBD1. Unmatched junction bases numbered 5, after V lost 7 bases and J lost 8 bases. CDR1 and CDR2 from the germline V gene are LNHDA and SQIVND (reference sequence). This CDR3 has 13 amino acids. CDR3 sequence: CASNDRGLYEQFF. In DNA, the CDR3 is TGTGCCAGTAATGACAGGGGGCTCTATGAGCAGTTCTTC.

The chain carries TRBV11-3 and TRBJ2-1, with no clear D. From germline, CDR1 is SGHNT and CDR2 YENEEA. The CDR3 has 15 residues. V shed 2 bases and J shed 3 bases, with 11 bases lying between them. CDR3 loop: CASSLRGAYYNEQFF. Written as DNA, the CDR3 is TGTGCCAGCAGCTTACGAGGAGCCTACTACAATGAGCAGTTCTTC.

The gene calls are TRBV23-1 and TRBJ2-4; TRBD2 matches at 8 bases. TRBV23-1 is labeled an ORF, and its function is uncertain. V lost 2 bases and J lost 0; bases outside the gene matches: 6. The CDR3 totals 17 residues. CDR3 DNA: TGCGCCAGCAGTCAACTTACTAGCGGTCTAGCCAAAAACATTCAGTACTTC. Protein sequence: CASSQLTSGLAKNIQYF.

The chain combines TRBV18 with TRBJ1-4; 9 bases agree with TRBD1. The V segment lost 4 bases and the J segment 8 bases; nucleotides outside the gene matches: 14. This CDR3 is 17 amino acids long. Germline CDR1 KGHSH, CDR2 LQKENI. DNA of the CDR3: TGTGCCAGCTCACACCCAGAGCGGACAGGGGAAGGCGAAAAACTGTTTTTT. This gives the protein CASSHPERTGEGEKLFF.

The rearrangement uses TRBV24-1 and TRBJ2-2; D may be TRBD2 (5 bases). Germline V CDR1 and CDR2: KGHDR, SFDVKD. This CDR3 contains 16 residues. Trimming shortened V by 3 bases and J by 6 bases, and 16 bases separated the two germline ends. CDR3 protein: CATSDTANGLAGELFF. CDR3 DNA sequence: TGTGCCACCAGTGATACCGCGAATGGACTGGCCGGGGAGCTGTTTTTT.

The V call is TRBV18, the J call TRBJ2-3; D is perhaps TRBD1 (5 bases). Trimming pared 2 bases from V and 4 bases from J, leaving 13 bases between. The CDR3 consists of 15 residues. CDR1 KGHSH and CDR2 LQKENI come from the germline V gene. The CDR3 region is CASSPRQVGADTQYF. The CDR3, as DNA: TGTGCCAGCTCACCAAGGCAGGTAGGGGCAGATACGCAGTATTTT.

The chain carries TRBV6-2 or TRBV6-3 and TRBJ2-1; D possibly corresponds to TRBD2 (5 bases). The CDR3 is made up of 14 amino acids. Trimming left V 5 bases short and J 3 bases short, with 11 bases between. Germline V lookup: CDR1 MNHEY, CDR2 SVGEGT. The CDR3 coding sequence is TGTGCCAGCAGTCCAGGACTGCTCTACAATGAGCAGTTCTTC. It codes for CASSPGLLYNEQFF.

J is TRBJ1-2 and V is TRBV6-4, with TRBD1 matching 8 bases. This CDR3 comprises 13 residues. The V segment lost 6 bases and the J segment 8 bases; nucleotides outside the gene matches: 8. Germline CDR1 MRHNA, CDR2 SNTAGT. This chain's CDR3 is CASRNGQGEGYTF. The CDR3 coding sequence is TGTGCCAGCAGAAATGGACAGGGAGAGGGCTACACCTTC.

This clone was counted a single time. Written as DNA, the CDR3 is TGTGCCACCCAGTTAGAGACCCAGTACTTC. Encoded protein: CATQLETQYF. V gene TRBV28 combines with J gene TRBJ2-5, with D unclear. Germline CDR1 reads MDHEN; CDR2 reads SYDVKM. The CDR3 has 10 amino acids. V gave up 10 bases and J gave up 4 bases, with 7 bases separating them.

The chain combines TRBV6-5 with TRBJ2-7, with TRBD1 matching over 7 bases. V shed 6 bases and J 5 bases; nucleotides not matched to a gene: 7. The CDR3 totals 13 residues. Per the germline V gene, CDR1 is MNHEY and CDR2 is SVGAGI. The CDR3 reads CASRRQGFDEQYF. The CDR3 DNA reads as TGTGCCAGCAGACGACAGGGCTTCGACGAGCAGTACTTC.

The rearrangement joins TRBV7-8 to TRBJ2-3; 11 bases align to TRBD2. J gave up 6 bases and V 3 bases, and 5 bases lay outside the gene matches. Germline values: CDR1 SGHVS, CDR2 FQNEAQ. CDR3 length equals 15 residues. CDR3 coding DNA: TGTGCCAGCAGCTTGGCGGGACTAGCGGAGGATACGCAGTATTTT. It codes for CASSLAGLAEDTQYF.

The chain has TRBV7-2 and TRBJ2-1; TRBD2 matches at 8 bases. This CDR3 spans 15 amino acids. CDR1 and CDR2 (germline): SGHTA, FQGNSA. V was clipped by 5 bases and J by 8 bases; unmatched bases: 11. DNA of the CDR3: TGTGCCAGCAGCCCGGGGGGGGCTAGCAACGATGAGCAGTTCTTC. Amino acid sequence: CASSPGGASNDEQFF.

The chain's CDR3 is CAWSAGIINQPQHF. The DNA for the CDR3 is TGTGCCTGGAGCGCAGGCATCATCAATCAGCCCCAGCATTTT. The chain has TRBV30 and TRBJ1-5; unclear D gene. CDR3 length: 14 residues. In germline, CDR1 is GTSNPN, CDR2 SVGIG (reference sequence). Trimming removed 3 bases from V and 3 bases from J, with 12 bases in between.

This clone has just a few counts. The chain couples TRBV5-1 to TRBJ1-2; 11 bases are a match to TRBD1. The V and J ends lost 4 bases and 4 bases, in that order; junction bases with no gene match: 3. The germline V gene has CDR1 SGHRS and CDR2 YFSETQ. The CDR3 totals 14 residues. The CDR3 protein is CASSSGTGGYGYTF. The CDR3 bases are TGCGCCAGCAGCAGCGGGACAGGGGGCTATGGCTACACCTTC.

The rearrangement links TRBV10-3 to TRBJ2-1; the D gene is possibly TRBD2 (5 bases). Germline-derived CDR1 and CDR2 are ENHRY and SYGVKD. The V gene lost 9 bases and the J gene lost 0 bases, with 9 bases spanning the gap. CDR3 length: 13 amino acids. The CDR3 is CAIWTGSYNEQFF. For the CDR3, the DNA is TGTGCCATATGGACTGGCTCCTACAATGAGCAGTTCTTC.

This clone was observed a few times. The rearrangement uses TRBV27 and TRBJ1-1, with 8 bases matching TRBD1. There are 14 residues in the CDR3. CDR1 and CDR2 (germline): MNHEY, SMNVEV (reference sequence). V lost 5 bases to trimming and J lost 7 bases; unmatched junction nucleotides: 9. The CDR3 nucleotides are TGTGCCAGCAGTCTAGGGACAGGTTACTATGAAGCTTTCTTT. This codes for CASSLGTGYYEAFF.

V gene TRBV5-6 combines with J gene TRBJ2-2; D might be TRBD2 (5 bases). CDR3 length: 15 amino acids. Germline assignment: CDR1 SGHDT and CDR2 YYEEEE. Trimming pared 3 bases from V and 6 bases from J, leaving 15 bases between. The DNA of the CDR3 is TGTGCCAGCAGCTCTCTCCTCGGGGAAGCCGGGGAGCTGTTTTTT. This codes for CASSSLLGEAGELFF.

The gene calls are TRBV5-5 and TRBJ2-7; 13 nucleotides align to TRBD2. V shed 0 bases and J 7 bases; nucleotides not matched to a gene: 4. Germline CDR1 and CDR2: SGHKS and YYEKEE (reference sequence). This CDR3 contains 15 residues. In DNA form, the CDR3 reads TGTGCCAGCAGCTTGGAAGGACTAGCGGGAGTAGAGCAGTACTTC. Protein product: CASSLEGLAGVEQYF.

The rearrangement uses TRBV21-1 and TRBJ1-1; the D call TRBD1 from the table was never checked on the DNA. TRBV21-1 is termed a pseudogene. CDR3 length equals 14 residues. CDR3 sequence (DNA): TGTGCCAGCAGCAAACCAGGGGCTAGCACTGAAGCTTTCTTT. Encoded protein: CASSKPGASTEAFF.

This chain links TRBV10-3 with TRBJ2-7, with 8 bases fitting TRBD1. This CDR3 comprises 15 residues. With V trimmed by 6 bases and J by 0 bases, 7 bases remained unmatched. Per the germline V gene, CDR1 is ENHRY and CDR2 is SYGVKD. The CDR3 region is CAIRAGQEPSYEQYF. CDR3 nucleotide sequence: TGTGCCATCAGGGCGGGACAGGAGCCCTCCTACGAGCAGTACTTC.

The chain employs TRBV5-1 and TRBJ2-7; perhaps TRBD2 as D (5 bases). V lost 2 bases, J lost 0 bases, and 15 bases lay in between. Germline V lookup: CDR1 SGHRS, CDR2 YFSETQ. This CDR3 spans 16 amino acids. The CDR3 nucleotides are TGCGCCAGCAGCTTAGACCCCCTCGGGAACTCCTACGAGCAGTACTTC. Its translation: CASSLDPLGNSYEQYF.

The chain couples TRBV27 to TRBJ2-1; 10 positions match TRBD2. V lost 2 bases, J lost 8 bases, and 6 bases stayed unmatched. CDR3 length: 15 amino acids. Germline lookup yields CDR1 MNHEY and CDR2 SMNVEV (reference sequence). The CDR3 loop is CASSLSLAGVYEQFF. The CDR3 DNA reads as TGTGCCAGCAGTTTAAGTCTAGCGGGAGTGTATGAGCAGTTCTTC.

This clone was observed a handful of times. The chain joins TRBV4-2 to TRBJ2-1, with a tentative D call TRBD2 (6 bases). The CDR3 loop spans 14 amino acids. In germline, CDR1 is LGHNA, CDR2 YNFKEQ. V lost 3 bases, J lost 9 bases, and 15 bases lay in between. Here the CDR3 DNA reads TGTGCCAGCAGCCAGGGGCCGGGAGCGGGTGAGCAGTTCTTC. Protein product: CASSQGPGAGEQFF.

This chain uses TRBV6-1 with TRBJ1-1, with D possibly matching TRBD1 (5 bases). V lost 1 base, J lost 0 bases, and 6 bases lay in between. This CDR3 has 14 residues. CDR1 and CDR2 from the germline V gene are MNHNS and SASEGT. The CDR3: CASSEGGLNTEAFF. In nucleotides, the CDR3 is TGTGCCAGCAGTGAAGGGGGCCTGAACACTGAAGCTTTCTTT.

The chain recombines TRBV4-3 with TRBJ2-1; weak D call: TRBD2 (6 bases). The CDR3 consists of 15 residues. The germline gives CDR1 LGHNA, CDR2 YSLEER. Trimming removed 0 bases at V and 4 bases at J, with 10 bases between. The CDR3 bases are TGCGCCAGCAGCCAAGATGAGCGGGCATACAATGAGCAGTTCTTC. Translation: CASSQDERAYNEQFF.

V is TRBV2 and J is TRBJ2-7, with 7 positions matching TRBD2. The CDR3 is 14 residues long. The germline V gene encodes CDR1 SNHLY and CDR2 FYNNEI. The V and J ends lost 4 bases and 2 bases, in that order; junction bases with no gene match: 5. The CDR3 DNA follows: TGTGCCAGCAGTGCGCAGCGGGGAACCTACGAGCAGTACTTC. Its translation: CASSAQRGTYEQYF.